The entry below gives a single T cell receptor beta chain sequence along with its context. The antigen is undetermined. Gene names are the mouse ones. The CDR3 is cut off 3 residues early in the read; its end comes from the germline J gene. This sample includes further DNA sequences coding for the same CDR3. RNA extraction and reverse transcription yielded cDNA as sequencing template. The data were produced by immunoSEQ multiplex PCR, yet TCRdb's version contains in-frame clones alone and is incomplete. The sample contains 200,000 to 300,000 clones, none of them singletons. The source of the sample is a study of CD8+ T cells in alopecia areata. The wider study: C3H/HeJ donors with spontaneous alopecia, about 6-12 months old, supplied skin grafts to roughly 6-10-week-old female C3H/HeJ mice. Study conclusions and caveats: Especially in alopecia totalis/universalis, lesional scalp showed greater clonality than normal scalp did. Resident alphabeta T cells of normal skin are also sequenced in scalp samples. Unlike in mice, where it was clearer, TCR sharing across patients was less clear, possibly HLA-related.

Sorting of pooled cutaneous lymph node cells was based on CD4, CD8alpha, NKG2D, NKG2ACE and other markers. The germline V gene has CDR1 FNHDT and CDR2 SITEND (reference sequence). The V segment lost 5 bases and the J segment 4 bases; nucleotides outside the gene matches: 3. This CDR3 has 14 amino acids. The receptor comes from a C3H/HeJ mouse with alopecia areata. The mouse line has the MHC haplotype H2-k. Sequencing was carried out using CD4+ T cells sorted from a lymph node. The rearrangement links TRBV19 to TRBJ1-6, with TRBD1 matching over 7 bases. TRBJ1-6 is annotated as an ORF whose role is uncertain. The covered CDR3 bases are TGTGCCAGCAGCCGACAGGGTTATAATTCGCCC. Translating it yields CASSRQGYNSP. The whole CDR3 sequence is CASSRQGYNSPLYF.